This T cell receptor (beta chain) comes out of a study of blood T cell repertoires in COVID-19. About the study: Acute and convalescent COVID-19 samples came from the United States, Italy and Spain. The analysed material was cDNA or gDNA that came from T cells, B-cell-depleted T cells, or PBMCs.

This clone came up a few times. Per the authors' pipeline: Estimation of nucleated cell counts relied on the amplification of reference gene primers. This table comes from immunoSEQ multiplex PCR, and its TCRdb copy is limited to in-frame clones, with some not included. The V and J calls and clone size were taken over from that table, and D and trimming were inferred from the DNA. The table has some 160,000 clones, around 83% seen once; the top ten hold over 1.5%. This CDR3 is built from 13 residues. Trimming cost V 5 bases and J 2 bases, with 9 bases left between them. CDR1 is KGHDR and CDR2 is SFDVKD in the germline V gene.

V is TRBV24-1 and J is TRBJ2-7; no firm D call. The clonotype comes from a human donor in a cohort sampled during active COVID-19. The specimen sequenced was peripheral blood. The CDR3 bases are TGTGCCACCAGTGTGTCGGGTGCCTACGAGCAGTACTTC. This gives the protein CATSVSGAYEQYF.